This T cell receptor (beta chain) comes out of a study of identical twins' blood T cells. Overall study context: Roughly 50 million reads covered about 6 alpha-chain and about 6 beta-chain libraries. Overall study findings and caveats: Twins reportedly had markedly more similar V usage than unrelated donors, even among out-of-frame TCRbeta clonotypes. Mainly, cloneset size products determined shared clonotypes, twins included.

Ten or more counts support this clonotype. What it binds is not known. The CDR3 has 15 residues. V gave up 1 base and J gave up 2 bases; unmatched junction bases: 1. TCRdb re-derived calls from the 5' RACE reads in MiXCR, one entry per CDR3 protein. The sample lists 300,000 to 400,000 distinct CDR3 sequences, about 28% occurring once. Reared together, all three twin pairs probably met the same infectious agents and vaccines. This TCR was sampled from a woman aged 18-49 years in good health. The chain is built from TRBV12-3 or TRBV12-4 and TRBJ1-2; 10 positions agree with TRBD1. Sequenced input: PBMCs. CDR3: CASSLETGGNYGYTF. The CDR3 DNA reads as TGTGCCAGCAGTTTAGAGACAGGGGGCAACTATGGCTACACCTTC.